The present entry profiles one TCR beta chain with its context. The specificity of this receptor is unknown. Within one base of it there is no much larger clone, and no base qualities were kept. The sample is drawn from a study of sequential checkpoint blockade in melanoma (dated by TCRdb to the late 2010s). Study-wide context: Patients were randomized 1:1 to first-line nivolumab followed by ipilimumab (arm A) or ipilimumab followed by nivolumab (arm B). Maintenance nivolumab came after each of the two trial sequences. Overall study results and their limits: Validation of the response-prediction model combining TCR metrics and mutation burden is needed in larger, independent patient cohorts.

In the paper's terms, the treatment or condition label means: randomized to nivolumab then ipilimumab (arm A) or the reverse (arm B). None of the patients in the trial had previously been given DNA-damaging chemotherapy. Live CD3+CD8+ cells negative for CD19 and CD56 were sorted from thawed PBMCs on a FACS Aria II flow cytometer. CheckMate 064, a randomized, open-label phase II trial of sequential checkpoint blockade, was the source of the samples, all of which came from patients with melanoma. Leukapheresis was used to collect peripheral blood mononuclear cells, which were then purified with Ficoll-Paque and frozen in human serum with roughly 10% DMSO. Purity of sorted blood CD3+CD8+ cells was verified at >95% immediately after sorting, followed by DNA extraction. TCRbeta CDR3 regions were immunosequenced from genomic DNA with the immunoSEQ Assay. Prior to high-throughput sequencing, genomic DNA was amplified by bias-controlled multiplex PCR. Under the source paper's analysis protocol: To quantify the absolute abundance of each unique TCRbeta CDR3 region, the sequences were collapsed and filtered. Clonality, defined as 1 minus Pielou's evenness, was calculated using only productive rearrangements. A previously published method was used to identify clones whose frequencies were significantly greater in on-treatment samples than in baseline samples. In its TCRdb copy, this immuneACCESS table keeps in-frame sequences only and misses some clones. Where compared with another copy, unresolved V genes explain less than half of these, and the others have no known cause. The V and J calls and clone size come from that table; D and trimming were worked out from the DNA. The sample contains over 9,500 clones, about 77% of them found a single time. Clones ranked in the top ten supply 10% to 13% of the sample.

The CDR3, from cysteine to phenylalanine, totals 16 residues. Of the read, only the CDR3 DNA is kept; its 48 bases are in frame from base 1. Ends trimmed: V by 2 bases, J by 7 bases; bases unmatched to a gene: 3. CDR1 and CDR2 are read off the germline V gene as MGHRA and YSYEKL. Recombination linked TRBV4-1 to TRBJ1-6, with 12 junctional bases fitting TRBD1. This material consisted of CD8+ T cells sorted from blood (inferred from file names), taken from a patient given nivolumab and ipilimumab in sequence. This TCR was recovered from a human donor with melanoma. The DNA reads TGCGCCAGCAGCCAACCGGGACAGGGGGCGAATTCACCCCTCCACTTT. This translates into CASSQPGQGANSPLHF.